The table lists the clone carrying this T cell receptor beta chain with a count of one. Antigen: not known. PCR employed 60 Vbeta and 13 Jbeta primers. Data came from immunoSEQ multiplex PCR; TCRdb stores just in-frame clones and leaves some out. The sample has approximately 180,000 clones, 84% seen once. This CDR3 contains 16 residues. Germline V CDR1 and CDR2: SGHRS, YFSETQ. V was trimmed by 3 bases and J by 5 bases, leaving 18 bases between them. The sample is drawn from a study of cytomegalovirus exposure and HLA in healthy donors. Study background: T cells numbering about 180 million yielded more than 100 million unique TCR beta sequences in an earlier analysis. Whole-study findings and limits: In vitro confirmation showed three CMV-associated chains to be CMV antigen specific. It was 150 to 200 TCR beta chains that were listed as cytomegalovirus-associated. Exclusion as indistinguishable affected some V segments, including TRBV6-2 and TRBV6-3.

Sequenced material: PBMCs. The receptor comes from a man in his late teens or twenties in good health and CMV-seronegative. J is TRBJ2-1 and V is TRBV5-1, with TRBD2 as a possible D gene (5 bases). CDR3 loop: CASSSVLAPLNNEQFF. The DNA of the CDR3 is TGCGCCAGCAGCTCGGTCCTAGCTCCTCTAAACAATGAGCAGTTCTTC.